Each of the 10 T cell receptor beta chains below was sequenced from the same sample in a study of T cells in Graves' hyperthyroidism and ophthalmopathy. Amplification of TCR beta CDR3 regions was performed using RNA transcripts as template. The HTBI primer set served for first-round RT-PCR of the TCR CDR3. MiXCR, applied by TCRdb to the multiplex PCR reads, yields one record per CDR3 protein. The sample gives approximately 600,000 distinct CDR3 sequences, more than 13% of which show up once; roughly 7.1% is in the top ten. Sequencing was performed on blood. These receptors were taken from a young woman with Graves' ophthalmopathy.

This chain links TRBV6-2 or TRBV6-3 with TRBJ2-1; possibly TRBD1 or TRBD2 for D (5 bases each). The V end lost 6 bases, the J end lost 8 bases, and 17 bases lay between the germline ends. The CDR3 sequence is 14 residues long. Germline-derived CDR1 and CDR2 are MNHEY and SVGEGT. CDR3 region: CASRFTGRRDEQFF. CDR3 coding DNA: TGTGCCAGCAGATTTACGGGACGTCGGGATGAGCAGTTCTTC.

Ten or more counts support this clonotype. The V call is TRBV6-1, the J call TRBJ1-5; D is unclear. The CDR3 totals 12 residues. From germline, CDR1 is MNHNS and CDR2 SASEGT. With 6 bases removed from V and 2 bases from J, the gap between germline ends came to 5 bases. The CDR3 loop reads CASRGGNQPQHF. The CDR3 nucleotides are TGTGCCAGCAGGGGAGGCAATCAGCCCCAGCATTTT.

The genes are TRBV10-3 and TRBJ2-6, with D perhaps assigned TRBD1 or TRBD2 (5 bases each). The germline V gene has CDR1 ENHRY and CDR2 SYGVKD. V dropped 7 bases and J dropped 0 bases, with 13 bases sitting between them. CDR3 size: 16 residues. The CDR3 loop reads CAIKLRGDSGANVLTF. CDR3 nucleotides: TGTGCCATCAAACTGAGGGGCGACTCTGGGGCCAACGTCCTGACTTTC.

This clonotype was observed at least ten times. The rearrangement uses TRBV3-1 and TRBJ1-2; D might be TRBD1 (5 bases). V lost 4 bases and J lost 2, with 14 bases in between. The CDR3 is made up of 15 amino acids. Per germline, CDR1 LGHDT and CDR2 YNNKEL (reference sequence). CDR3 DNA sequence: TGTGCCAGCAGCCGACCGACGGGGGGGAACTATGGCTACACCTTC. Protein product: CASSRPTGGNYGYTF.

This clonotype was observed many times. The chain recombines TRBV7-3 with TRBJ2-1, with 7 bases that match TRBD2. The CDR3 spans 17 residues. CDR1 is SGHTA, CDR2 FQGTGA, per germline. J was trimmed by 1 base and V by 0 bases; bases with no gene match: 6. In DNA, the CDR3 is TGTGCCAGCAGCTTAACGGGGGGTAGCGGGTCCTACAATGAGCAGTTCTTC. Translated, it gives CASSLTGGSGSYNEQFF.

This clonotype was observed many times. The genes are TRBV3-1 and TRBJ1-4; D possibly corresponds to TRBD1 (5 bases). V lost 1 base, J lost 8 bases, and 11 bases lay in between. The germline V gene encodes CDR1 LGHDT and CDR2 YNNKEL (reference sequence). The CDR3 has 14 residues. CDR3 DNA sequence: TGTGCCAGCAGCCAAGGTGGGACGCTAGAAAAACTGTTTTTT. It is translated as CASSQGGTLEKLFF.

This clonotype was counted only a few times. This chain connects TRBV5-1 to TRBJ2-7; the D is unclear. Germline CDR1 and CDR2: SGHRS and YFSETQ. CDR3 length: 13 residues. V was clipped by 4 bases and J by 5 bases, with 13 bases between them. CDR3 coding DNA: TGCGCCAGCAGCCCGGGTCCTGTCCACGAGCAGTACTTC. Protein sequence: CASSPGPVHEQYF.

Many counts were recorded for this clonotype. The chain recombines TRBV30 with TRBJ1-3; 8 bases map to TRBD1. V shed 5 bases, J shed 2 bases, and the junction held 2 bases outside the gene matches. This CDR3 has 13 residues. Germline V gene sequence: CDR1 GTSNPN, CDR2 SVGIG (reference sequence). The CDR3 region is CAWCRGPGNTIYF. As DNA, the CDR3 is TGTGCCTGGTGCAGGGGGCCTGGAAACACCATATATTTT.

This chain uses TRBV10-2 with TRBJ2-2; 9 bases are shared with TRBD2. CDR1 and CDR2 (germline): WSHSY, SAAADI. This CDR3 contains 16 residues. J was trimmed by 2 bases and V by 5 bases; bases with no gene match: 6. The CDR3 region has the DNA TGCGCCAGCAGTCGCGCCCTAGCGGGAAACACCGGGGAGCTGTTTTTT. Translation: CASSRALAGNTGELFF.

At least ten counts were recorded for this clonotype. The rearrangement joins TRBV19 to TRBJ1-1, with D maybe TRBD1 (5 bases). Looked up from germline, CDR1 is LNHDA and CDR2 is SQIVND (reference sequence). The CDR3 is 16 residues long. The V end lost 11 bases, the J end lost 1 base, and 23 bases lay between the germline ends. CDR3 nucleotides: TGTGCCCTGTCGCGCCTTGAGGGGATAAGGAACACTGAAGCTTTCTTT. This gives the protein CALSRLEGIRNTEAFF.